This T cell receptor beta chain comes out of a study of blood T cell repertoires in COVID-19. Study-level information: Samples representing acute and convalescent COVID-19 were sourced from the United States, Italy and Spain. PBMCs, B-cell-depleted T cells, or T cells were the source of the cDNA or gDNA that made up the material.

The CDR3 sequence is 13 residues long. Trimming removed 4 bases from V and 4 bases from J, with 8 bases in between. Germline V gene lookup returns CDR1 MNHNY and CDR2 SVGAGI (reference sequence). The repertoire was sequenced with immunoSEQ multiplex PCR; TCRdb's copy has only in-frame clones and lacks some. The profile covers around 100,000 clones, with roughly 80% appearing a single time and under 25% taken by the ten largest. Sequencing was performed on peripheral blood. This chain uses TRBV6-6 with TRBJ1-5, with D perhaps matching TRBD1 (5 bases). This TCR derives from a man in his 70s with active or convalescent COVID-19. The CDR3 coding sequence is TGTGCCAGCAGTTCCGGGGGGAATCAGCCCCAGCATTTT. Encoded protein: CASSSGGNQPQHF.